A selection of T cell receptor beta chains follows, all from one sample in a study of sequential checkpoint blockade in melanoma. TCRdb keeps only in-frame clones here, not all; method: immunoSEQ multiplex PCR. The top ten clones hold about 1.6% of a sample with 35,000 to 40,000 clones, 32% of them seen once. The starting material was tumor tissue (inferred from file names), obtained from a patient given nivolumab and ipilimumab in sequence. These receptors all come from a human donor with melanoma. Each CDR3 is given with its conserved first and last residue. Fields, in order: V gene, CDR3 protein.

TRBV19,CASTATSGVYNEQFF
TRBV6-8,CASSYGGTGYNEQFF
TRBV10-2,CASSDKGQGTGELFF
TRBV11-3,CASSLTGWTNEKLFF
TRBV29-1,CSVKQDWREETQYF
TRBV30,CAWEDRNQPQHF
TRBV10-2,CASRKEYRDTEAFF
TRBV11-3,CASSFDLRGGTEAFF
TRBV30,CAWIRQGAYNEQFF
TRBV6-8,CASSYSKDTQYF
TRBV30,CAWSSYGGLGTGELFF
TRBV5-1,CASRGLGPYNEQFF
TRBV5-1,CASSPPGLQNEQFF
TRBV11-3,CASSFDRGGALAKNIQYF
TRBV11-3,CASSLAQGNYEQYF
TRBV2,CASNKAASSYNEQFF
TRBV18,CASSPNRGLANEKLFF
TRBV14,CASSQDLRDTLSWGYTF
TRBV25-1,CASSELGVNTGELFF
TRBV11-3,CASSLYQASNTEAFF
TRBV6-8,CASSYRGPGDTQYF
TRBV6-8,CASSSRDRVYEQYF
TRBV28,CASSRQGGKGYGYTF
TRBV19,CASIRTGYHDDGYTF
TRBV5-1,CASSPGTSVNQETQYF
TRBV5-1,CASSRDGRDGELFF
TRBV10-3,CAISESSQETQYF
TRBV11-3,CASSLGTMNTEAFF
TRBV6-8,CASSARGRNSYEQYF
TRBV11-3,CASSPAGLQDEKLFF
TRBV11-3,CASSFRRGLLNTEAFF
TRBV6-8,CASSRTTSGRTEQYF
TRBV4-1,CASSQEGSSGSLQYF
TRBV9,CASNSGQGGETQYF
TRBV6-8,CAQGPQNTEAFF
TRBV18,CASSPPAGGGNEQFF
TRBV6-8,CASSYSVGGQGPRDNEQFF
TRBV11-3,CASSPTTGTGWRAFF
TRBV6-8,CASSYSLRQGPGFTLHF
TRBV9,CASSVSTRSNEQFF
TRBV6-8,CASSYSKRSSSYNEQFF
TRBV11-3,CASRGPGTGHDGYTF
TRBV11-3,CASSQTGGAAYEQYF
TRBV5-1,CASSPGTGHNEKLFF
TRBV19,CASSIGGSGNTIYF
TRBV11-3,CASSWTASNYGYTF
TRBV15,CATSRGGQGADEQYF
TRBV19,CASTVSAGGERNQPQHF
TRBV7-8,CASRIGGPYEQYF
TRBV5-1,CASSQDSMNTEAFF
TRBV18,CASSAATGGGGYTF
TRBV11-3,CASSRSYRGGMNTEAFF
TRBV6-8,CASSRDRAVDTQYF
TRBV5-1,CASSLEGYSNQPQHF
TRBV19,CASSRDRGNQPQHF